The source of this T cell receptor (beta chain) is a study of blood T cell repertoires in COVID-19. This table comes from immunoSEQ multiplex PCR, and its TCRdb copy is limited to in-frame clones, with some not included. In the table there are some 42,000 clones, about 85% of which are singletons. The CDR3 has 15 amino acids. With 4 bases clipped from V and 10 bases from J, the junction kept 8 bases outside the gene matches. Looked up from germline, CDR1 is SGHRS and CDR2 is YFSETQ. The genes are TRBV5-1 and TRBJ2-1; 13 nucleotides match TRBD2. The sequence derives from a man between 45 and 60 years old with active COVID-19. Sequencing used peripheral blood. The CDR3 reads CASSLTSGRAGEQFF. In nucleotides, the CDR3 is TGCGCCAGCAGCCTTACTAGCGGGAGGGCCGGGGAGCAGTTCTTC. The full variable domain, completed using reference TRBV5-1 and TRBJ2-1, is KAGVTQTPRYLIKTRGQQVTLSCSPISGHRSVSWYQQTPGQGLQFLFEYFSETQRNKGNFPGRFSGRQFSNSRSEMNVSTLELGDSALYLCASSLTSGRAGEQFFGPGTRLTVL.